Sequencing of this T cell receptor beta chain was carried out in a study of cytotoxic CD8 clonotypes in ibrutinib-treated CLL. About the research overall: Collecting the response samples happened after a median 12 months of treatment, with a range of 6 to 36. Findings and caveats of the study: Clonality was elevated at ibrutinib response and had returned toward baseline at progression. Baseline values of clonality outstripped age-matched healthy donors and followed circulating CD8+ T-cell counts.

Some clones are missing from TCRdb's copy, which holds only in-frame ones; the method was immunoSEQ multiplex PCR. The table lists roughly 53,000 clones, roughly 58% of them singletons, with around 25% in the top ten. As concerns this clone: Its antigen is unidentified.

This specimen was PBMCs, taken at disease progression, from a patient treated with ibrutinib. The sequence was collected from a human donor with chronic lymphocytic leukemia.

The CDR3 region is CASIDRGYSEAFF. The CDR3 nucleotides read TGTGCCAGCATCGACAGGGGGTACTCTGAAGCTTTCTTT. The chain carries TRBV6-5 and TRBJ1-1; TRBD1 agrees at 9 bases. The junction had 6 bases not matched to a gene; V was cut back by 7 bases and J by 6 bases. CDR1 is MNHEY and CDR2 is SVGAGI in the germline V gene. The CDR3 spans 13 residues.